This T cell receptor beta chain originates from a study of breast tumors, draining lymph nodes, adjacent tissues. Samples came from axillary lymph nodes draining the breast cancer. V lost 4 bases and J lost 3; bases outside the gene matches: 6. CDR1 is PRHDT and CDR2 is FYEKMQ in the germline V gene (reference sequence). The CDR3 loop spans 16 amino acids. TCRdb analysed the multiplex PCR reads with MiXCR anew, one entry per CDR3 protein. The sample records under 250,000 distinct CDR3 sequences, 32% being singletons. Input material: axillary lymph node tissue. The receptor was isolated from a female donor with breast cancer. Some clones in this sample may be carry-over from other donors' samples. The chain recombines TRBV13 with TRBJ2-6; 7 positions match TRBD1. The CDR3 loop is CASSSQTGFGANVLTF. CDR3 nucleotide sequence: TGTGCCAGCAGCTCCCAGACAGGGTTTGGGGCCAACGTCCTGACTTTC.